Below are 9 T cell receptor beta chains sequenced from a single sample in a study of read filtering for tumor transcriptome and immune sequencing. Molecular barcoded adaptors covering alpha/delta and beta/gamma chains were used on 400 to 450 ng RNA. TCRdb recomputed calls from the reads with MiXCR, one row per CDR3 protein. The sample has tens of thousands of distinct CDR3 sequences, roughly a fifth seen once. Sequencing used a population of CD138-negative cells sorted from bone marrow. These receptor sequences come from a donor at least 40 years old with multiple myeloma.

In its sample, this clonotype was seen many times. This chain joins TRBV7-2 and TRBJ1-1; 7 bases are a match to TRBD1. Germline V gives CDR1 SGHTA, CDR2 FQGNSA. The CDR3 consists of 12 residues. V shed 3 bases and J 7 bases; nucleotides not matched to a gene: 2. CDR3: CASSFWTGEAFF. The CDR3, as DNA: TGTGCCAGCAGCTTCTGGACAGGTGAAGCTTTCTTT.

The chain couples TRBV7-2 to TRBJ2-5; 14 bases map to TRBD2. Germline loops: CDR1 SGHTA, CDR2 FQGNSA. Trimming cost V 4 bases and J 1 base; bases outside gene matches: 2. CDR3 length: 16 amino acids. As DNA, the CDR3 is TGTGCCAGCAGCTCCGGGACTAGCGGGGGCCAAGAGACCCAGTACTTC. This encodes CASSSGTSGGQETQYF.

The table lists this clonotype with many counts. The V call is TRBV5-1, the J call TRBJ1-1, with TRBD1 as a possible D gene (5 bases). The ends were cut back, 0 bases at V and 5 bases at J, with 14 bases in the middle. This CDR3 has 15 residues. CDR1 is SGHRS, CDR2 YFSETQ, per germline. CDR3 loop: CASSLGITKGTEAFF. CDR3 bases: TGCGCCAGCAGCTTGGGGATCACCAAGGGGACTGAAGCTTTCTTT.

In DNA form, the CDR3 reads TGTGCCAGCAGTTCAGTAGCGGGCGGCACAGATACGCAGTATTTT. Residues: CASSSVAGGTDTQYF. The genes are TRBV28 and TRBJ2-3; TRBD2 aligns across 7 bases. CDR3 length: 15 amino acids. Germline loops: CDR1 MDHEN, CDR2 SYDVKM. The V and J ends lost 4 bases and 1 base, in that order; junction bases with no gene match: 5.

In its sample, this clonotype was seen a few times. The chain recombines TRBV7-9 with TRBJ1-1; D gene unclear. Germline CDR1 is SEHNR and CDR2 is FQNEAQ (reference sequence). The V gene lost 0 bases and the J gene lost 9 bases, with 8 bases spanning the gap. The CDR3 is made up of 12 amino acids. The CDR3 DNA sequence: TGTGCCAGCAGCTTAGCCCCTCGAAAAGCTTTCTTT. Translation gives CASSLAPRKAFF.

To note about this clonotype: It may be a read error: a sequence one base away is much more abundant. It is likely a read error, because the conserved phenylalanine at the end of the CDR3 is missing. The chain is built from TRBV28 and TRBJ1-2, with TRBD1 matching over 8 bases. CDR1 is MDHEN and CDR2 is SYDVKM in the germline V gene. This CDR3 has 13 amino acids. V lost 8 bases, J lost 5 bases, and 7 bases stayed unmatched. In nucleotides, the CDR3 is TGTGCCAGCTTGGGCGGACAGGGATATGGCTACACCCTC. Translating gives CASLGGQGYGYTL.

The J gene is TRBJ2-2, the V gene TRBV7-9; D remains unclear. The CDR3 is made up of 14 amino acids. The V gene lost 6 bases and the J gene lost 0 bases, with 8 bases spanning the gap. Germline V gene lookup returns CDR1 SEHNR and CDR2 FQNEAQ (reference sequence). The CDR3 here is CASSASTNTGELFF. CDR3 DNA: TGTGCCAGCAGTGCGTCGACGAACACCGGGGAGCTGTTTTTT.

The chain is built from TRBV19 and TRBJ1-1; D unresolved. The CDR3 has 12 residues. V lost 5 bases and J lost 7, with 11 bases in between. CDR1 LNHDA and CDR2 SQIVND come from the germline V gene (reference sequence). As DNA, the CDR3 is TGTGCCAGTAGTGGTCTGACATATGAAGCTTTCTTT. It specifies CASSGLTYEAFF.

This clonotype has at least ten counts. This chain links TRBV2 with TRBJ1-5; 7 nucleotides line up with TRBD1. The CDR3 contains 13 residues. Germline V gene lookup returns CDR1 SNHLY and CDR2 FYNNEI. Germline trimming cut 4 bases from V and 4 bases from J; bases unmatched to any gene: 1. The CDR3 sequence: CASSGTGNQPQHF. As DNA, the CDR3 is TGTGCCAGCAGTGGGACAGGTAATCAGCCCCAGCATTTT. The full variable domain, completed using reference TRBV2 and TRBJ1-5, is EPEVTQTPSHQVTQMGQEVILRCVPISNHLYFYWYRQILGQKVEFLVSFYNNEISEKSEIFDDQFSVERPDGSNFTLKIRSTKLEDSAMYFCASSGTGNQPQHFGDGTRLSIL.